Listed here is a single T cell receptor beta chain. The antigen it binds to is not known. Per-base quality was not reported, and no clone a single base away is much larger than it. Receptor libraries were prepared by the immunoSEQ multiplex PCR assay. For the multiplex PCR, a mixture combining 60 forward primers for TCR Vbeta segments and 13 reverse primers for TCR Jbeta segments was used. Amplification of the CDR3 region of rearranged TCR beta genes was performed with a multiplex PCR assay on genomic DNA. The Illumina HiSeq System was used to sequence the amplified TCR beta libraries as 87-base-pair reads. Under the source paper's analysis protocol: Across the 640 or so repertoires, a later analysis counted tens of millions of unique TCR beta chains, roughly 11 million of which were shared by at least two donors. A nearest-neighbor algorithm error-corrected the raw reads and collapsed the reads into unique sequences, merging closely related sequences to remove PCR and sequencing errors. To assign V, D and J gene segments, CDR3 sequences were aligned to IMGT reference sequences. For a sequence to be retained, at least a six-nucleotide match to both a V gene segment and a J gene segment was required. A rearrangement was called productive if the CDR3 had no stop codons and remained in frame with V and J, and every other rearrangement was called non-productive. CDR3 was defined by IMGT convention, running from the second conserved V-encoded cysteine to the conserved J-encoded phenylalanine. In an earlier analysis of roughly 610 of the donors, sequences lacking an unambiguous match to a single V gene segment were excluded. In an earlier analysis of 587 of the donors, a V segment was called functional when productive rearrangements were above 56.7%, and segregating when the standard deviation between donors exceeded 5%. To diagnose cytomegalovirus status from the catalog of TCR beta chain sequences, a statistical classification framework was built. In a later analysis, TCR nucleotide sequences were compared against IMGT/GENE-DB human TR gene sequences so that V and J genes could be assigned. A later analysis assigned CDR3 sequences and most-parsimonious VDJ recombination scenarios with the TCRdist pipeline. A later analysis defined each TCR beta chain by its CDR3 amino acid sequence plus V-gene family, and excluded reads lacking a unique V-gene family. A later analysis removed 592 highly shared, low-generation-probability nucleotide sequences to deal with suspected cross-contamination and a sequencing artifact. In a later analysis, a clonal expansion index was calculated for each public chain from normalized within-repertoire ranks of inferred template counts. In a later analysis, generation probabilities were computed using a VDJ recombination model fitted to out-of-frame rearrangements, and the results were checked against IGoR. In a later analysis, TCR-TCR, TCR-HLA and TCR-CMV co-occurrence was scored with hypergeometric tests, and a repertoire-size bias correction was applied to TCR pairs. A later analysis estimated false discovery rates by permuting HLA or CMV assignments 20 times. In a later analysis, co-occurring TCRs were grouped using DBSCAN, with TCRdist sequence similarity added in when clustering inside HLA-allele-positive subsets. Repertoires with fewer than 30,000 or more than 120,000 public chains, plus five repertoires with anomalous nucleotide sharing, were excluded from co-occurrence clustering. TCRdb took this table from immuneACCESS and kept in-frame rearrangements with V and J called. Such tables lack part of the clones; where checked against another copy, unresolved V genes explain under half of the gap, and the rest is unexplained. V and J calls and clone size are as listed in that table; D and trimming were resolved from the DNA. The sample yields some 190,000 clones; 65% to 85% were counted once. Clones ranked in the top ten supply approximately 1.8% of the sample.

The record originates from a study of cytomegalovirus exposure and HLA in healthy donors (dated by TCRdb to 2016 to 2017). Concerning the study at large: An earlier analysis of several hundred of the donors reported about 290 Gb of sequence data and 117 million unique TCR beta sequences from 150 million to 200 million T cells. An early release that covered some 630 HLA-typed donors contained around 330 gigabases of sequencing data and about 93 million unique TCR sequences. The genetic ancestry cluster associated with self-reported Caucasian donors included 70% to 85% of the 398 genotyped donors. The study was designed to test whether signatures of past pathogen exposure could be identified by cataloging public T cell receptors. Using immunosequencing, the study profiled T cell repertoires from approximately 700 subjects and related those repertoires to cytomegalovirus serostatus. Besides the first cohort of 550 to 750 subjects, a separate validation cohort made up of roughly 130 different subjects was used. To predict cytomegalovirus infection status, the study combined high-throughput TCR immunosequencing, statistical association of individual TCRs with disease status, and machine learning. To study patterns of TCR occurrence, a later analysis re-analyzed previously published TCR beta repertoires from hundreds of donors and added high-resolution HLA genotyping. The later analysis used no new phenotypic data to find candidate immune exposures, relying instead on TCR beta sequences and their occurrence across donors. An earlier analysis of approximately 500 of the donors applied high-throughput TCR beta sequencing to assess whether each TCR beta V gene segment acted as functional or pseudogenic. Donor age, sex, ethnicity and CMV serostatus were compiled together with the repertoire data. A later genetic analysis took genome-wide SNP genotypes for about 55% of the 666 donors and used that subset as a discovery cohort. Every repertoire in the discovery cohort had been generated on one and the same sequencing platform. Class I and class II HLA loci were covered by the typing at four-digit resolution. Typing coverage differed by locus: A, B, C, DRB1 and DQB1 were typed in roughly 629-640 donors, DQA1 in 500 to 550, DPA1 in 600 to 610, and DPB1 in 450 to 490. A few DR-DQ haplotypes were treated as single units for association and clustering because of strong linkage in the cohort. Across about 380 genotyped donors of the cohort, an average of about 240,000 unique TCR beta nucleotide sequences per donor were sequenced, and 15% to 20% of those sequences were non-productive.

In total, more than 500 healthy bone marrow donors made up the cohort. At the time of sampling, all cohort members were nominally healthy, though unrecorded immune exposures were likely present. The donor was CMV seronegative and belonged to the group of roughly 330 seronegative cohort members. A peripheral blood sample was collected from each donor, and TCR beta sequencing was performed on peripheral blood mononuclear cells. Genomic DNA extraction from the blood cell samples was performed with the Qiagen DNeasy Blood Extraction Kit. Its CDR3 holds 15 amino acids, cysteine through phenylalanine. Only the CDR3 DNA stays, 45 bases, in frame from base 1. CDR1 is given as MNHNY and CDR2 as SVGAGI, both from the germline V gene (reference sequence). At the junction V is shortened by 5 bases and J by 6 bases; bases outside the gene matches: 12. The paper's findings and limits, for the study overall: Most CMV-associated TCR beta chains appeared to be HLA-restricted in a later analysis, and the HLA associations seemed to be driven largely by CMV exposure. In a later analysis, the rate of TCR association differed among HLA loci, with DRB1 alleles having the most associated TCRs and HLA-C alleles having the fewest. Only TCR beta chains were sequenced in this cohort, and the absence of alpha or paired-chain data limited detectable features. Some IMGT-functional V segments, including TRBV6-2 and TRBV6-3, could not be told apart with the 87-base-pair reads, so those segments were excluded. Compared with the 666-donor mean, donors in an Asian-associated ancestry cluster had fewer N-insertions in productive TCRs, according to a later genetic analysis. Roughly 15 rarely observed V segments, including chromosome 9 orphons, were excluded from the earlier analysis of several hundred of the donors because counts were too low. In an earlier analysis of 587 of the donors, most TCR beta V segments appeared in productive rearrangements about 90% or about 30% of the time, broadly matching IMGT annotations. Correlated functional status among segregating V segments might be attributable to linkage disequilibrium, but an unknown experimental factor could not be ruled out. The study listed 164 TCR beta chains as associated with cytomegalovirus. The authors suggested that the approach could potentially be extended to other disease states and immunological phenotypes. When HLA alleles, especially DR and DQ, strongly co-occurred, attributing TCR associations to individual alleles was difficult. Because some donors lacked HLA typing at each locus, the association tests relied only on the typed subset. The presence/absence analyses assumed that sequencing depth was roughly uniform across donors, and that assumption may not be true. Specific HLA alleles were associated with roughly 16,000 TCR beta sequences at a false discovery rate of 0.05 in a later analysis. A later analysis reported that several top co-occurrence clusters appeared linked to parvovirus B19, influenza, CMV and Epstein-Barr virus. An association between a missense DCLRE1C variant and V-gene and J-gene trimming of TCR beta chains was found in a later genetic analysis and replicated in an independent cohort. The classifier was reported to diagnose cytomegalovirus status with high specificity and sensitivity in both the original and validation cohorts. In vitro tests confirmed that a few of the cytomegalovirus-associated TCR beta chains recognize cytomegalovirus antigens. A further reported finding was that TCR beta sequences accurately predicted the HLA-A and HLA-B alleles for most subjects in the first cohort. For the cohort, immune exposure information was limited to CMV serostatus. In a later analysis, HLA-associated TCR beta chains showed more clonal expansion and lower generation probabilities than non-associated chains that were equally common. A group of highly shared sequence variants was considered likely to be a technical artifact of the sequencing pipeline. Most TCR sequences were observed very rarely across donors, whereas some public TCRs were present in many individuals.

The TCR was taken from a man aged 18-30 years in good health and CMV-seronegative. The specimen sequenced was PBMCs. The receptor chain draws on TRBV6-6 and TRBJ1-2, with TRBD1 identical over 7 junction bases. The CDR3 protein sequence reads: CASSLVYRGTDGYTF. The DNA sequence is as follows: TGTGCCAGCAGTCTAGTATACAGGGGTACAGATGGCTACACCTTC.